One and the same sample provided the 9 T cell receptor beta chains below, sequenced in a study of beta chain features in type 1 diabetes. Sequencing targeted expressed TCRB transcripts, as all isolated RNA had been reverse transcribed. Measured with immunoSEQ multiplex PCR; TCRdb has only the in-frame clones, and not every one. The sample has about 900,000 clones; under 20% are singletons. Sequencing was performed on naive CD4+ T cells from blood. These TCRs come from a woman aged 18-35 years in good health.

This clone was seen more than once but under ten times. The chain has TRBV25-1 and TRBJ2-1, with D possibly TRBD2 on 5 matching bases. This CDR3 region has 12 residues. The V and J ends lost 4 bases and 14 bases respectively, with 15 bases between them. The germline V gene encodes CDR1 MGHDK and CDR2 SYGVNS. This CDR3 reads CASSARNKEEFF. The CDR3 DNA is TGTGCCAGCAGTGCCCGAAATAAGGAGGAGTTCTTC.

Comments on this clone: This same CDR3 is encoded by further DNA sequences in the sample. The gene calls are TRBV29-1 and TRBJ1-2, with D perhaps matching TRBD1 (5 bases). The germline V and J ends were trimmed by 4 bases and 2 bases, with 11 bases remaining between them. CDR3 length: 13 amino acids. The germline CDR1 and CDR2 sequences are SQVTM and ANQGSEA. CDR3 nucleotide sequence: TGCAGCGTTGGAACGGGGGAGAACTATGGCTACACCTTC. Translating it yields CSVGTGENYGYTF.

The CDR3 spells CASGPDRVYYEQYF. The CDR3 DNA is TGTGCCAGCGGGCCGGACAGGGTATACTACGAGCAGTACTTC. The chain joins TRBV2 to TRBJ2-7, with 8 bases fitting TRBD1. The CDR3 is 14 amino acids. The germline CDR1 and CDR2 sequences are SNHLY and FYNNEI. V shed 8 bases and J 3 bases; nucleotides not matched to a gene: 9.

The chain carries TRBV9 and TRBJ2-5, with D possibly being TRBD1 or TRBD2 (5 bases each). Germline CDR1 reads SGDLS; CDR2 reads YYNGEE. This CDR3 contains 15 residues. Deletions cut 7 bases from V and 3 bases from J, with 19 bases between. CDR3 in DNA: TGTGCCAGCGCTAGAACCGGGACCGCTAAAGAGACCCAGTACTTC. The encoded protein is CASARTGTAKETQYF.

Regarding this clone: Other DNA sequences in this specimen translate into the identical CDR3. CDR3 amino acids: CASSLFGGTGELFF. The CDR3 nucleotides are TGTGCCAGCAGTTTGTTCGGGGGGACCGGGGAGCTGTTTTTT. V is TRBV27 and J is TRBJ2-2, with TRBD2 matching over 7 bases. The CDR3 has 14 amino acids. The ends lost 3 bases at V and 5 bases at J; junction bases unmatched: 3. Germline values: CDR1 MNHEY, CDR2 SMNVEV (reference sequence).

The V call is TRBV29-1, the J call TRBJ1-1, with D perhaps matching TRBD1 (5 bases). V gave up 6 bases and J gave up 8 bases, with 16 bases separating them. The CDR3 spans 12 residues. The germline V gene encodes CDR1 SQVTM and CDR2 ANQGSEA. CDR3 in amino acids: CSVKRGGGEAFF. In nucleotides, the CDR3 is TGCAGCGTCAAAAGGGGCGGGGGGGAAGCTTTCTTT.

The V gene is TRBV9, the J gene TRBJ2-3; 9 positions match TRBD2. CDR1 SGDLS and CDR2 YYNGEE come from the germline V gene. The CDR3 sequence is 16 residues long. V was clipped by 3 bases and J by 4 bases; unmatched bases: 9. For the CDR3, the DNA is TGTGCCAGCAGCGCCGGCTTAGCGGGAGAGGCAGATACGCAGTATTTT. This translates into CASSAGLAGEADTQYF.

In its sample, this clone was seen a few times. The V and J genes are TRBV10-3 and TRBJ1-1; a weak D match, TRBD1 (6 bases). Trimming took off 10 bases at V and 0 bases at J, with 12 bases between the two ends. Germline loops: CDR1 ENHRY, CDR2 SYGVKD. There are 13 residues in the CDR3. The chain's CDR3 is CATLQGLNTEAFF. The CDR3 bases are TGTGCCACGCTACAGGGCTTGAACACTGAAGCTTTCTTT.

Note on this clone: The sample carries other DNA sequences with the same CDR3. The chain couples TRBV7-8 to TRBJ2-1; no clear D. This CDR3 has 12 amino acids. Germline V lookup: CDR1 SGHVS, CDR2 FQNEAQ. The germline V and J ends were trimmed by 3 bases and 5 bases, with 5 bases remaining between them. The CDR3 DNA sequence: TGTGCCAGCAGCTTCGGCGACAATGAGCAGTTCTTC. Translated: CASSFGDNEQFF.